Presented here are 5 T cell receptor beta chains from one specimen sequenced in a study of T cell clonality in common variable immunodeficiency. TCRdb keeps only in-frame clones here, not all; method: immunoSEQ multiplex PCR. This sample carries 50,000 to 65,000 clones, none of them present only once. The sequencing input was peripheral blood mononuclear cells. The receptor source for this set is a person aged 18 to 69 in good health.

The sample holds many counts of this clone. The read ends 3 residues early relative to the CDR3; the germline J gene fills the gap. The chain has TRBV30 and TRBJ1-5, with D hard to call. CDR1 and CDR2 from the germline V gene are GTSNPN and SVGIG (reference sequence). The CDR3 has 14 amino acids. V was trimmed by 2 bases and J by 2 bases, leaving 10 bases between them. Partial CDR3 DNA: TGTGCCTGGAGTTCCTCGGTGGGCAATCAGCCC. Translation: CAWSSSVGNQP. The entire CDR3 sequence reads CAWSSSVGNQPQHF.

This CDR3 is CAWRTSGRFYDYTF. The sequenced CDR3 bases are TGTGCCTGGAGGACTAGCGGGAGGTTCTACGAC. J is TRBJ1-2 and V is TRBV30; D ambiguous. The observed sequence ends 3 residues before the CDR3 terminus, with the missing tail filled in from the germline J gene. This CDR3 region has 14 residues. Germline CDR1 reads GTSNPN; CDR2 reads SVGIG (reference sequence). Filled out from reference TRBV30 and TRBJ1-2, the complete variable domain reads SQTIHQWPATLVQPVGSPLSLECTVEGTSNPNLYWYRQAAGRGLQLLFYSVGIGQISSEVPQNLSASRPQDRQFILSSKKLLLSDSGFYLCAWRTSGRFYDYTFGSGTRLTVV.

Many counts were recorded for this clone. The CDR3 sequence is CSARDLAQALNTEAFF. Incomplete CDR3 DNA: TGCAGTGCTAGAGATCTTGCCCAGGCCTTGAACACTGAA. The chain is built from TRBV20-1 and TRBJ1-1, with D unclear. The read stops 3 residues short of the end of the CDR3; the missing end is completed from the germline J gene. CDR1 DFQATT and CDR2 SNEGSKA come from the germline V gene (reference sequence). The CDR3 contains 16 residues. Trimming cost V 0 bases and J 0 bases, with 14 bases left between them.

The sample holds many counts of this clone. The DNA read from the CDR3 is TGTGCCAGCAGGGGGACTGACGGAAACACC. Its protein is CASRGTDGNT. The whole CDR3 protein is CASRGTDGNTIYF. V gene TRBV2 combines with J gene TRBJ1-3, with D possibly TRBD1 on 5 matching bases. The CDR3 end is not reached by the read, which stops 3 residues before it; the germline J gene fills it in. Trimming took off 6 bases at V and 4 bases at J, with 10 bases between the two ends. The CDR3 totals 13 residues. Per the germline V gene, CDR1 is SNHLY and CDR2 is FYNNEI.

This clone was observed at least ten times. The read finishes 3 residues shy of the CDR3 end, and the germline J gene is used to complete it. This chain links TRBV19 with TRBJ2-3; 8 bases map to TRBD1. This CDR3 is built from 16 residues. V gave up 4 bases and J gave up 6 bases; unmatched junction bases: 12. Germline CDR1 is LNHDA and CDR2 is SQIVND (reference sequence). CDR3 residues: CASSTLSGQGMDTQYF. The sequenced CDR3 bases are TGTGCCAGTAGTACCCTAAGCGGACAGGGCATGGATACG.